This TCR beta chain was found in a study of blood T cell repertoires in COVID-19. Study-level information: Specimens from acute and convalescent COVID-19 originated in the United States, Italy and Spain. In each case, the material was cDNA or gDNA derived from T cells, B-cell-depleted T cells, or PBMCs.

Per the study methods: The authors estimated nucleated cell counts from reference gene primer amplification. Profiling relied on immunoSEQ multiplex PCR, and the TCRdb table lists in-frame clones only, not all of them. That table is the source of V, J and clone size, and D and trimming were worked out from the DNA. This table holds about 60,000 clones, roughly 80% found once. The sample taken for sequencing was peripheral blood. The clonotype was recovered from a human donor in a cohort sampled during active COVID-19.

CDR3 sequence reads: CASSVAQGQPQHF. The DNA of the CDR3 is TGTGCCAGCAGCGTCGCCCAGGGACAGCCCCAGCATTTT. The chain links TRBV9 to TRBJ1-5, with D perhaps matching TRBD1 (5 bases). Germline loops: CDR1 SGDLS, CDR2 YYNGEE. The ends were cut back, 2 bases at V and 7 bases at J, with 10 bases in the middle. CDR3 length: 13 residues.